This T cell receptor (beta chain) was recovered during a study of T cell responses to AZD1222 COVID-19 vaccine. For the study at large: Whether given at about 4 or about 12 weeks, second doses were pooled. General study points: Among those given AZD1222, only six or seven were seropositive at baseline. Nearly half of spike-specific TCRs reportedly target unmutated variant regions.

TCRdb's copy holds only in-frame clones and misses some; the assay was immunoSEQ multiplex PCR. This table holds more than 50,000 clones, 75% to 85% found once. V was trimmed by 5 bases and J by 4 bases, leaving 2 bases between them. This CDR3 is 11 amino acids long. Germline V gives CDR1 SGHAT, CDR2 FQNNGV. This clone was counted only a few times. The antigen is undetermined. This clonotype originated in an adult in good health. Sequenced material: peripheral blood, taken on day 0 of AZD1222 vaccination. V and J are TRBV11-2 and TRBJ2-2; D is undetermined. The CDR3 sequence is CASSLTGELFF. The CDR3 DNA is TGTGCCAGCAGCCTCACCGGGGAGCTGTTTTTT.